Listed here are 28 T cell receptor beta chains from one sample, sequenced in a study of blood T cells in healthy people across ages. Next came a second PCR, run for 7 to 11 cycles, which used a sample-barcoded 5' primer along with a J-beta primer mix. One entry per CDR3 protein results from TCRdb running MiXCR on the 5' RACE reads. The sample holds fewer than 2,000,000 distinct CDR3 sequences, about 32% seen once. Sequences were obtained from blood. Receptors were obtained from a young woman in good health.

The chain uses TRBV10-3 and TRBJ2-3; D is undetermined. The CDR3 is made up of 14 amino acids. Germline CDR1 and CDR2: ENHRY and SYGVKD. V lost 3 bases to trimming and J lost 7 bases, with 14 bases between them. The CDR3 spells CAISDSTPANTQYF. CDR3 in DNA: TGTGCCATCAGTGATTCAACTCCCGCGAATACGCAGTATTTT.

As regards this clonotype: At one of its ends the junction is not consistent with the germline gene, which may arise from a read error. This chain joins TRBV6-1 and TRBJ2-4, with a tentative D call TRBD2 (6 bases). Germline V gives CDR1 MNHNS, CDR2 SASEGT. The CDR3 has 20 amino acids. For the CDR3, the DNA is TGTGCCGGCAGTGAAATATCGGGCAGGGACGCGAAACTAGCCAAAAGCATTCAGTACTTC. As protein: CAGSEISGRDAKLAKSIQYF.

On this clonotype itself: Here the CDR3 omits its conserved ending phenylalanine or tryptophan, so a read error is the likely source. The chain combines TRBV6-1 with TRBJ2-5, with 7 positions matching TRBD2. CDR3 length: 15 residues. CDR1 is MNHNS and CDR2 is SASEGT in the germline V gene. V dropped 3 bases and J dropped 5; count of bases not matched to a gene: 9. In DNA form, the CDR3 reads TGTGCCAGCAGTGAGGCGAGCGGGATCCCGGAGACCCAGTACCTC. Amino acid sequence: CASSEASGIPETQYL.

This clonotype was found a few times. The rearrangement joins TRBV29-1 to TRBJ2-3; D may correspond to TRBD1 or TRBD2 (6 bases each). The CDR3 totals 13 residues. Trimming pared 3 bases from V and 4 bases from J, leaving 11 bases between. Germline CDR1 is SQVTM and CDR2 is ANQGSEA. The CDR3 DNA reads TGCAGCGTTGATAGGGGGGTTCCAGATACGCAGTATTTT. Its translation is CSVDRGVPDTQYF.

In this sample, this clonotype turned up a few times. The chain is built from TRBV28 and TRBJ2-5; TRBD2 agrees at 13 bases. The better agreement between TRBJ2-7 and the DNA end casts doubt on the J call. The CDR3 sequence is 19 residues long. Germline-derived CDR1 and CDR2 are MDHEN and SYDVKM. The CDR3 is CASSSTGTSGILGAAEQYF. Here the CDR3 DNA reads TGTGCCAGCAGTTCGACCGGGACTAGCGGGATTCTTGGAGCGGCCGAGCAGTACTTC.

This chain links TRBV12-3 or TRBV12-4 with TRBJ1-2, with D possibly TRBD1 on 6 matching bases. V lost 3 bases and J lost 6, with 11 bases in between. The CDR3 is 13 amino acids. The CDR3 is CASSFRGGDGYTF. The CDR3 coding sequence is TGTGCCAGCAGTTTTCGAGGGGGGGATGGCTACACCTTC.

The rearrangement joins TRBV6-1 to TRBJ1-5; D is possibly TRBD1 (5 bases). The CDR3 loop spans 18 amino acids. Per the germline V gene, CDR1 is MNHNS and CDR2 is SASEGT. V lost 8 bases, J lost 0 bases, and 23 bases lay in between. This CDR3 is CASCPGGRGWDSNQPQHF. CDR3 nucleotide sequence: TGTGCCAGCTGCCCCGGGGGAAGGGGTTGGGATAGCAATCAGCCCCAGCATTTT.

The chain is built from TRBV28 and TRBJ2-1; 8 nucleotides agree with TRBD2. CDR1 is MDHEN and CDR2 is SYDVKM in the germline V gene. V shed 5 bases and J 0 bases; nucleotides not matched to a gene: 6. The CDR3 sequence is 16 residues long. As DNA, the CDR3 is TGTGCCAGCAGTATCCCCGGGACTAGCTCCTACAATGAGCAGTTCTTC. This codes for CASSIPGTSSYNEQFF.

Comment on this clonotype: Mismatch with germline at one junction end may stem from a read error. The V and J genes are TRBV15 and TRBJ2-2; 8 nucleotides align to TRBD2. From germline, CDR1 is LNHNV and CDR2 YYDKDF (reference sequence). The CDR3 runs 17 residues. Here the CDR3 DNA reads TGTGCCACCAGCAGAGTTAGCGGGGCAGCCAACACCGGGGAGCGGTTTTTT. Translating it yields CATSRVSGAANTGERFF.

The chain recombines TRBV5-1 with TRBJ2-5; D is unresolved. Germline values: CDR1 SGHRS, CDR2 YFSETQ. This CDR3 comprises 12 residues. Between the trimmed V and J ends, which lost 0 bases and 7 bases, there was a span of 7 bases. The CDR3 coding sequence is TGCGCCAGCAGCTTGGATTTGGCGACCCAGTACTTC. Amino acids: CASSLDLATQYF.

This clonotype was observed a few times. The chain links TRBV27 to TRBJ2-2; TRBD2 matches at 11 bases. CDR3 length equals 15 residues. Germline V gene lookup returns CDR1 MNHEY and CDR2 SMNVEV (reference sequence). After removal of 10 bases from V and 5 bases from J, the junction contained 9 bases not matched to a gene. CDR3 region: CATSPLAGGTGELFF. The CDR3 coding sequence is TGTGCCACCTCGCCTCTAGCGGGAGGAACCGGGGAGCTGTTTTTT.

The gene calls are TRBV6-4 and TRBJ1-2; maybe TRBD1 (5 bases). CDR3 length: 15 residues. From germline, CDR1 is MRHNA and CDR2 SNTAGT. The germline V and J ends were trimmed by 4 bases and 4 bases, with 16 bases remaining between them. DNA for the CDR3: TGTGCCAGCAGTGCTAACCGAGGGGACCTCTATGGCTACACCTTC. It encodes CASSANRGDLYGYTF.

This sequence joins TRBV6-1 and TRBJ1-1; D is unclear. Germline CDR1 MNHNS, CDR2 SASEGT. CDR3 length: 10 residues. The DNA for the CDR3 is TGTGCTTCCCAATTCCTTGAAGCTTTCTTT. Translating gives CASQFLEAFF.

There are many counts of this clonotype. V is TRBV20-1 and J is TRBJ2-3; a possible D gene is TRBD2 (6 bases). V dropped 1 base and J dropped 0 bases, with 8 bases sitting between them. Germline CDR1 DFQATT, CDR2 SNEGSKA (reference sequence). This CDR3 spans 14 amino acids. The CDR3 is CSARVAGSTDTQYF. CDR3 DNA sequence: TGCAGTGCTAGAGTGGCGGGAAGCACAGATACGCAGTATTTT.

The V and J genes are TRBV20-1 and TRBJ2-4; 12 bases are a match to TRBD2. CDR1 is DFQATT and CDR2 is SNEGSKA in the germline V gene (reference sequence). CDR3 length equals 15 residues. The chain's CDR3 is CSRLAGDLAKNIQYF. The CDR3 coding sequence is TGCAGCAGACTAGCGGGAGACCTAGCCAAAAACATTCAGTACTTC.

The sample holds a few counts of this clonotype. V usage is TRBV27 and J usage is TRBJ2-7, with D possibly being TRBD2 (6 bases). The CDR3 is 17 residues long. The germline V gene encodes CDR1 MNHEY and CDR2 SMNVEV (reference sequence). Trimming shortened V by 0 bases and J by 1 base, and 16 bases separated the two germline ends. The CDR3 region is CASSLSILGDSSYEQYF. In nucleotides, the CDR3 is TGTGCCAGCAGTTTATCCATCTTGGGGGACTCTTCCTACGAGCAGTACTTC.

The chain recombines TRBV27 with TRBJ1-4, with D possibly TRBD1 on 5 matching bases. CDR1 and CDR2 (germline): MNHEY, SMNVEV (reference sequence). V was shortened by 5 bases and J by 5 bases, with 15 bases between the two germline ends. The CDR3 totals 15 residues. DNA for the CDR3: TGTGCCAGCAGTCCCCGGGGCAGGGTAAATGAAAAACTGTTTTTT. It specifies CASSPRGRVNEKLFF.

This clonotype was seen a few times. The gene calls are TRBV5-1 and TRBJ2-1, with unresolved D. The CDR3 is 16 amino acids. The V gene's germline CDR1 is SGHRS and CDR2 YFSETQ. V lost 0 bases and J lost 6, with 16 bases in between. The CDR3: CASSLDRSHPGNEQFF. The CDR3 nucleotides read TGCGCCAGCAGCTTGGATCGCAGCCACCCTGGCAATGAGCAGTTCTTC. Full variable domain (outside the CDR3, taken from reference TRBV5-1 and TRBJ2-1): KAGVTQTPRYLIKTRGQQVTLSCSPISGHRSVSWYQQTPGQGLQFLFEYFSETQRNKGNFPGRFSGRQFSNSRSEMNVSTLELGDSALYLCASSLDRSHPGNEQFFGPGTRLTVL.

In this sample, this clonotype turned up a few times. CDR3 nucleotides: TGTGCCAGCAGCTTGGATCTGGGGGAAGGGACCCAGTACTTC. Its translation is CASSLDLGEGTQYF. The J gene is TRBJ2-5, the V gene TRBV5-5; possibly TRBD1 or TRBD2 for D (5 bases each). CDR3 length: 14 residues. CDR1 SGHKS and CDR2 YYEKEE come from the germline V gene (reference sequence). V dropped 0 bases and J dropped 7 bases, with 13 bases sitting between them. Using reference TRBV5-5 and TRBJ2-5 for the parts outside the CDR3, the full variable domain is DAGVTQSPTHLIKTRGQQVTLRCSPISGHKSVSWYQQVLGQGPQFIFQYYEKEERGRGNFPDRFSARQFPNYSSELNVNALLLGDSALYLCASSLDLGEGTQYFGPGTRLLVL.

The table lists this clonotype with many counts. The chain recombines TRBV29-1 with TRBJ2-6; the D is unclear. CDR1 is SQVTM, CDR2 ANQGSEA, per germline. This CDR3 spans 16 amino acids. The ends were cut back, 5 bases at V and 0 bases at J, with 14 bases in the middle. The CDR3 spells CSVLKPASSGANVLTF. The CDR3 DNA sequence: TGCAGCGTTCTAAAACCCGCGAGCTCTGGGGCCAACGTCCTGACTTTC. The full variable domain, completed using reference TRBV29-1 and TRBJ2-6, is SAVISQKPSRDICQRGTSLTIQCQVDSQVTMMFWYRQQPGQSLTLIATANQGSEATYESGFVIDKFPISRPNLTFSTLTVSNMSPEDSSIYLCSVLKPASSGANVLTFGAGSRLTVL.

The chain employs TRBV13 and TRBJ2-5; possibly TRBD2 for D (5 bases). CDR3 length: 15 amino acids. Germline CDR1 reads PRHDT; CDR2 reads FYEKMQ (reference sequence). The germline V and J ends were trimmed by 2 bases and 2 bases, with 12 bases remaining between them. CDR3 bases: TGTGCCAGCAGCTTATTAATACCGGGACAAGAGACCCAGTACTTC. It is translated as CASSLLIPGQETQYF.

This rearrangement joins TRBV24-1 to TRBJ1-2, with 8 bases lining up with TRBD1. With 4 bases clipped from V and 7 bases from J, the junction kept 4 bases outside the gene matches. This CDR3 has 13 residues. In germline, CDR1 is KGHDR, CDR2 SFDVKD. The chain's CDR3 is CATSEGQGFGYTF. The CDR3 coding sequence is TGTGCCACCAGTGAAGGACAGGGATTTGGCTACACCTTC.

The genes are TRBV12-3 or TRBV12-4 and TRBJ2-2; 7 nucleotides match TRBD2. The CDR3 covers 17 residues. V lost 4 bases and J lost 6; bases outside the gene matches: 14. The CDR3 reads CASSYAPGLQVAGELFF. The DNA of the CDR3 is TGTGCCAGCAGTTACGCTCCGGGACTACAGGTGGCCGGGGAGCTGTTTTTT.

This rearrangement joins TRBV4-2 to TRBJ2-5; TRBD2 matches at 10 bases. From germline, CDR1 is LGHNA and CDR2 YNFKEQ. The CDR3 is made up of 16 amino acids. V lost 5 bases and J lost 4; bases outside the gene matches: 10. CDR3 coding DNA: TGTGCCAGCAGCAAAAATAGCGGGGGGACCGGAGAGACCCAGTACTTC. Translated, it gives CASSKNSGGTGETQYF.

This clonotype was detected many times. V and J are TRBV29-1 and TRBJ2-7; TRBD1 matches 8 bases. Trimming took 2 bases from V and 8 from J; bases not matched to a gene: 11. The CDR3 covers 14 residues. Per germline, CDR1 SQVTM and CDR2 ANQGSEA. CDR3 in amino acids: CSVERLNQGAQQYF. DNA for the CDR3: TGCAGCGTTGAACGCCTTAACCAGGGGGCGCAGCAGTACTTC.

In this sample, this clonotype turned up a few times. The CDR3 here is CASSEVEGLGYTF. The CDR3 region has the DNA TGTGCCAGCAGCGAAGTGGAGGGGCTTGGCTACACCTTC. The chain has TRBV21-1 and TRBJ1-2. TRBV21-1 is a pseudogene segment. This CDR3 is built from 13 residues.

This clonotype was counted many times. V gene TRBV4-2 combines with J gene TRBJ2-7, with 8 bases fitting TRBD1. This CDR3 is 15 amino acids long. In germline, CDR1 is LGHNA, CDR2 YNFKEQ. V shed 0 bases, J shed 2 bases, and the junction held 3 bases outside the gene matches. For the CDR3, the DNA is TGTGCCAGCAGCCAAGAGCAACAGGGGGCCTACGAGCAGTACTTC. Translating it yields CASSQEQQGAYEQYF.

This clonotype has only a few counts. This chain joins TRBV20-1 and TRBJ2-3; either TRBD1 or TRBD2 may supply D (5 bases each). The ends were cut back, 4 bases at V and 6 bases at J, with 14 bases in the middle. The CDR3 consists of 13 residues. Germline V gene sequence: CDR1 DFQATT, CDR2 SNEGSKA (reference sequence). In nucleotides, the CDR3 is TGCAGTGCTAAGATCGACTGGGGGGATACGCAGTATTTT. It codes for CSAKIDWGDTQYF.